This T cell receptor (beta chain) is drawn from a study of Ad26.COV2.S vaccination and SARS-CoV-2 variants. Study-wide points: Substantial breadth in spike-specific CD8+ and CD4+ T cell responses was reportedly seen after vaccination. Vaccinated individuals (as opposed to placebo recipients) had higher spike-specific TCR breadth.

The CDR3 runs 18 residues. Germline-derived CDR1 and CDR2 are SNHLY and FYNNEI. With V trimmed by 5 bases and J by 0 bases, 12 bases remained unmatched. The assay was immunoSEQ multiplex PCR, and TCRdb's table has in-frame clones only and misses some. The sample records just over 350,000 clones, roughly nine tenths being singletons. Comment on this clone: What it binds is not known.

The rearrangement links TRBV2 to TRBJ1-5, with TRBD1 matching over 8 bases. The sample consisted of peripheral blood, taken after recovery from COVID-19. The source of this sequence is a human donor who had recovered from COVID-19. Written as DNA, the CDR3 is TGTGCCAGCAGTCGGGACAGGTCCGGAGCAGGTAGCAATCAGCCCCAGCATTTT. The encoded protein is CASSRDRSGAGSNQPQHF.